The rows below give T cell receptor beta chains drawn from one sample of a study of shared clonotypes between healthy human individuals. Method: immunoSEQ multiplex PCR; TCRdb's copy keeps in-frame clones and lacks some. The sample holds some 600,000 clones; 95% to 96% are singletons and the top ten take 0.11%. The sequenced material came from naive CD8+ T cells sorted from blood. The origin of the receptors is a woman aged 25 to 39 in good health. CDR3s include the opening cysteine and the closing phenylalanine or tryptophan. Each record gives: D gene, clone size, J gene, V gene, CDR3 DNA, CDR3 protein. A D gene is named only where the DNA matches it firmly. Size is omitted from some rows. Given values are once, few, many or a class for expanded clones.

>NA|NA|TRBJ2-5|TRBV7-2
TGTGCCAGCAGCTTTGGGTCATGGTATCAAGAGACCCAGTACTTC
CASSFGSWYQETQYF
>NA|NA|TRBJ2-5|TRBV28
TGTGCCAGCAGTTTTGGAAGCGCGGGTGTACCCGCCCGAGAGACCCAGTACTTC
CASSFGSAGVPARETQYF
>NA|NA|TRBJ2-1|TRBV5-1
TGCGCCAGCAGCTTGGAATGGGTCGCGTACAATGAGCAGTTCTTC
CASSLEWVAYNEQFF
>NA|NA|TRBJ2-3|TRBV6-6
TGTGCCAGCAGTTCAAACATCGGAGATACGCAGTATTTT
CASSSNIGDTQYF
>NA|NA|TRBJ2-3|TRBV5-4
TGTGCCAGCAGCTTAGCTCTATGGTATTTT
CASSLALWYF
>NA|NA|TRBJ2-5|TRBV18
TGTGCCAGCTCACCATCGGGGCCACAAGAGACCCAGTACTTC
CASSPSGPQETQYF
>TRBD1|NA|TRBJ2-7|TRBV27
TGTGCCAGCAGTTTAAGCAGGGGGCGGTCGTTCTACGAGCAGTACTTC
CASSLSRGRSFYEQYF
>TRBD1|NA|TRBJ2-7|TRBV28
TGTGCCAGCAGCATCAGGGGGCTCTACGAGCAGTACTTC
CASSIRGLYEQYF
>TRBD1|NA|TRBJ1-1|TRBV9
TGTGCCTCAGGACAGGGTACTGAAGCTTTCTTT
CASGQGTEAFF
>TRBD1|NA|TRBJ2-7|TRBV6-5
TGTGCCAGCACCCACACAGGGGGCGGGTACGAGCAGTACTTC
CASTHTGGGYEQYF
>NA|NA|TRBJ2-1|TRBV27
TGTGCCAGCAGTTTACCCGAGGGTAATGAGCAGTTCTTC
CASSLPEGNEQFF
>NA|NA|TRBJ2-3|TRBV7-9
TGTGCCAGCAGCCCCCCGTCAGCGAACACAGATACGCAGTATTTT
CASSPPSANTDTQYF
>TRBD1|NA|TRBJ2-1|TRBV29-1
TGCAGCGTTGAAGGGGACAGGGTCGATGAGCAGTTCTTC
CSVEGDRVDEQFF
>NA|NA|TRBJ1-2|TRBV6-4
TGTGCCAGCAGTGAAGGGGCTGGGCGGCCGAGAGACTACACCTTC
CASSEGAGRPRDYTF
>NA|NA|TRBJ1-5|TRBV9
TGTGCCAGCAGCCCAAGGGACAGCAATCAGCCCCAGCATTTT
CASSPRDSNQPQHF
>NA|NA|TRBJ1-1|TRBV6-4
TGTGCCAGCAGTGATAAGGGGAGCGCTGAAGCTTTCTTT
CASSDKGSAEAFF
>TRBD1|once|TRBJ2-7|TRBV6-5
TGTGCCACCTGGGGACAGGGGGCCTACGAGCAGTACTTC
CATWGQGAYEQYF
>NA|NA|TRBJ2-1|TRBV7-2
TGTGCCAGCAGCTTGAGCCCTTACTCCTACAATGAGCAGTTCTTC
CASSLSPYSYNEQFF
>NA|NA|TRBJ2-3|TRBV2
TGTGCCAGCAGTTATACAGTGACAGATACGCAGTATTTT
CASSYTVTDTQYF
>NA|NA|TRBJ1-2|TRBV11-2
TGTGCCAGCAGCTCTGGACATGGCTACACCTTC
CASSSGHGYTF
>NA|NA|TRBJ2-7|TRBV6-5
TGTGCCAGCAGCCCTACAAGCGCTTCCTACGAGCAGTACTTC
CASSPTSASYEQYF
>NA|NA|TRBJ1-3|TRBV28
TGTGCCAGCAGTTTAAGTCCCGGGGAGGGAAACACCATATATTTT
CASSLSPGEGNTIYF
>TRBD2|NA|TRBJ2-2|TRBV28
TGTGCCAGCAGCGAACCGGGACTAGCGGCCGGGGAGCTGTTTTTT
CASSEPGLAAGELFF
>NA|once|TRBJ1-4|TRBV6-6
TGTGCCAGCAGTCTATCGGGGAAGGGTAATGAAAAACTGTTTTTT
CASSLSGKGNEKLFF
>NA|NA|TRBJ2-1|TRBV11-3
TGTGCCAGCAGCCACAGAGGGGGGCTGCGTGGTGAGCAGTTCTTC
CASSHRGGLRGEQFF
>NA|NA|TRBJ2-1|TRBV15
TGTGCCACCAGCAGAGATGTGGGGGGAGGTGAGCAGTTCTTC
CATSRDVGGGEQFF
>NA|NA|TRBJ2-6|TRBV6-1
TGTGCCAGCAGTGAAGCGAGGGGCACCGACTCTGGGGCCAACGTCCTGACTTTC
CASSEARGTDSGANVLTF
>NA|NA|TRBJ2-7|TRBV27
TGTGCCAGCAGTATTCGGGGGTACGAGCAGTACTTC
CASSIRGYEQYF
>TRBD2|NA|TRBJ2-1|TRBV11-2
TGTGCCAGCAGGGCCCCGGGCGGGAGGGATCACAATGAGCAGTTCTTC
CASRAPGGRDHNEQFF
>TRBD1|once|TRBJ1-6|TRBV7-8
TGTGCCAGCAGCTTAGTTCCAGGGGGCTTATCACCCCTCCACTTT
CASSLVPGGLSPLHF
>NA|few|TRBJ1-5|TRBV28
TGTGCCAGCAGAACCCGGGGTTCCCAGCCCCAGCATTTT
CASRTRGSQPQHF
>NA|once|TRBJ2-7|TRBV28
TGTGCCAGCAGACCCGACAGGACTAACTCCTACGAGCAGTACTTC
CASRPDRTNSYEQYF
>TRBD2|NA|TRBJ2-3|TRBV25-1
TGTGCCAGCAGCTCCTGGACTAGCGGGAGCACAGATACGCAGTATTTT
CASSSWTSGSTDTQYF
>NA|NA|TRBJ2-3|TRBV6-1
TGTGCCAGCTGGACGGCGCCGGCAGATACGCAGTATTTT
CASWTAPADTQYF
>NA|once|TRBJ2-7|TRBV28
TGTGCCAGCAGTTCTCTAGTTGGGCTCTACGAGCAGTACTTC
CASSSLVGLYEQYF
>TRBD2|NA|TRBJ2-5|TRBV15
TGTGCCACCAGCAGTAGACTAGCGGACCGCCAAGAGACCCAGTACTTC
CATSSRLADRQETQYF
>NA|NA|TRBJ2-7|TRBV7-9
TGTGCCAGCAGCCCGGACGGATACGAGCAGTACTTC
CASSPDGYEQYF
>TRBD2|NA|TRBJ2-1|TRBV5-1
TGCGCCAGCAGCCTAGGGACTAGCGGGAGGGCTAATGAGCAGTTCTTC
CASSLGTSGRANEQFF
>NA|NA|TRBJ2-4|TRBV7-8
TGTGCCAGCAGCTTATTTGAAGGCGGCGATGGCAAAAACATTCAGTACTTC
CASSLFEGGDGKNIQYF
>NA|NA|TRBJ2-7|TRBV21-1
TGTGCCAGCCCAAAAGGCAGTAGGACCTACGAGCAGTACTTC
CASPKGSRTYEQYF
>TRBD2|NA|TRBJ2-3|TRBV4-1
TGCGCCAGCAGCCACCCTAGCGGGATGGGTGGCACAGATACGCAGTATTTT
CASSHPSGMGGTDTQYF
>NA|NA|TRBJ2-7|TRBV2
TGTGCCAGCAGTGGACTTGCGGAGCAGTACTTC
CASSGLAEQYF
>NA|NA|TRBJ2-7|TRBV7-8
TGTGCCAGCAGCGTTCCAGGGGTGGGCTCGATTTCCGAGCAGTACTTC
CASSVPGVGSISEQYF
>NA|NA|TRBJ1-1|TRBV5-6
TGTGCCAGCAGCTTTTTTGGGTCAACGTTCACTGAAGCTTTCTTT
CASSFFGSTFTEAFF
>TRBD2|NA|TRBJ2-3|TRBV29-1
TGCAGCGTTGGACTAGCGGACCTCACAGATACGCAGTATTTT
CSVGLADLTDTQYF
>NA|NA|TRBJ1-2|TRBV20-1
TGCAGTGCTAGAGGGGGACGGGGAAACACCTTC
CSARGGRGNTF
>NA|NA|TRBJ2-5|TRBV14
TGTGCCAGCAGCCAAGGGTACCAAGAGACCCAGTACTTC
CASSQGYQETQYF
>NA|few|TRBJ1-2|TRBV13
TGTGCCAGCAGGGGAGATCGGACCGACTTCTATGGCTACACCTTC
CASRGDRTDFYGYTF
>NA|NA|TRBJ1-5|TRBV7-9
TGTGCCAGCAGCTTAGGGGGTCAGCCCCAGCATTTT
CASSLGGQPQHF
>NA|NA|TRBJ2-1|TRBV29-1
TGCAGCGTTGAAGATCCAAGAGGCAGCTCCTACAATGAGCAGTTCTTC
CSVEDPRGSSYNEQFF
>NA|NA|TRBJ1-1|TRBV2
TGTGCCAGCAGTGACCCAAACATGAACACTGAAGCTTTCTTT
CASSDPNMNTEAFF
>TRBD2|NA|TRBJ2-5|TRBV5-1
TGCGCCAGCAGCTCCCGACTAGCGGGCCAAGAGACCCAGTACTTC
CASSSRLAGQETQYF
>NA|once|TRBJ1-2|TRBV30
TGTGCCTGGACGGGGGGGCGCTATGGCTACACCTTC
CAWTGGRYGYTF
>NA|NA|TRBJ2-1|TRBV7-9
TGTGCCAGCAGCTTATCCGACGGCTCCTACAATGAGCAGTTCTTC
CASSLSDGSYNEQFF
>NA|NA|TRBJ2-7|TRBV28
TGTGCCAGCAGTATCACGGGAGCCTACGAGCAGTACTTC
CASSITGAYEQYF
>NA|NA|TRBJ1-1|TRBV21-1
NA
CASSPWGTGTEAFF
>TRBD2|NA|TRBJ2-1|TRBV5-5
TGTGCCAGCAGCTTGGTTTCTAGCGGGGCCTACAATGAGCAGTTCTTC
CASSLVSSGAYNEQFF
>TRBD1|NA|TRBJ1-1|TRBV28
TGTGCCAGCAGTATTGGACAGGGGCTTCGTACTGAAGCTTTCTTT
CASSIGQGLRTEAFF
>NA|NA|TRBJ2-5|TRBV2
TGTGCCAGCAAGGGAGGGGGCCAAGAGACCCAGTACTTC
CASKGGGQETQYF